This T cell receptor (beta chain) stems from a study of T cell changes during pregnancy in multiple sclerosis. Generated by immunoSEQ multiplex PCR, the TCRdb table keeps only in-frame clones and is missing some. The data show about 44,000 clones, roughly 92% seen once. The ends were cut back, 6 bases at V and 6 bases at J, with 18 bases in the middle. The CDR3 contains 15 residues. CDR1 MRHNA and CDR2 SNTAGT come from the germline V gene. The TCR was taken from a female donor with multiple sclerosis, enrolled in a pregnancy study. This chain uses TRBV6-4 with TRBJ2-1; a possible D gene is TRBD2 (5 bases). The source material was CD4+ T cells from peripheral blood mononuclear cells, sampled in the first trimester of pregnancy. The chain's CDR3 is CASSPQRVNRNEQFF. DNA of the CDR3: TGTGCCAGCAGCCCTCAGAGGGTGAATCGCAATGAGCAGTTCTTC.